This T cell receptor (beta chain) was recovered during a study of control samples from healthy donors and cancer patients. Germline CDR1 SGHTA, CDR2 FQGNSA. The V and J ends lost 5 bases and 6 bases respectively, with 23 bases between them. The CDR3 is 18 residues long. The table came from immunoSEQ multiplex PCR; TCRdb's copy has only in-frame clones and leaves some out. The sample includes over 150,000 clones, 90% to 95% of them seen just once. The chain recombines TRBV7-2 with TRBJ1-6, with D perhaps matching TRBD1 (5 bases). The TCR sequence derives from a woman under 30 in good health. Sequencing used blood. The CDR3 nucleotides read TGTGCCAGCAGCGCACGTAAGGGCCAGGGAACCTTTAATTCACCCCTCCACTTT. Protein: CASSARKGQGTFNSPLHF.